This T cell receptor beta chain was observed in a study of PD-1 blockade in mismatch repair-deficient tumors. The CDR3 is 11 residues long. The germline V and J ends were trimmed by 4 bases and 8 bases, with 7 bases remaining between them. Germline CDR1 and CDR2: SGHNT and YYREEE (reference sequence). Sequenced by immunoSEQ multiplex PCR; TCRdb stores in-frame clones only, minus some. Found here are roughly 860 clones, approximately 70% of them singletons; the top ten hold around a tenth. Time point reported: archival surgical resection tumor tissue. The clonotype was recovered from an adult with mismatch repair-deficient cancer. This specimen was primary tumor tissue, taken from a patient treated with pembrolizumab. The V call is TRBV5-4, the J call TRBJ2-1; unclear D gene. The CDR3 spells CASSQQDEQFF. The CDR3 DNA reads TGTGCCAGCAGCCAGCAGGATGAGCAGTTCTTC.